These 32 T cell receptor beta chains originate from one sample sequenced in a study of cytomegalovirus exposure and HLA in healthy donors. Profiled with immunoSEQ multiplex PCR; TCRdb holds only in-frame clones, not every one. Here the sample spans fewer than 90,000 clones, less than 96% being singletons. The source material was PBMCs. Every receptor here comes from a young man in good health and CMV-seropositive.

The V gene is TRBV5-6, the J gene TRBJ2-7, with 10 positions matching TRBD2. Germline values: CDR1 SGHDT, CDR2 YYEEEE. V lost 4 bases, J lost 4 bases, and 8 bases stayed unmatched. This CDR3 is built from 15 residues. CDR3 nucleotide sequence: TGTGCCAGCAGCCACGAAGCGGGAGGGTTTTACGAGCAGTACTTC. The encoded protein is CASSHEAGGFYEQYF.

The sample holds one count of this clone. The chain combines TRBV6-5 with TRBJ1-1, with 9 bases identical to TRBD1. V trimming: 2 bases; J trimming: 7 bases; junction bases outside the gene matches: 2. CDR1 is MNHEY and CDR2 is SVGAGI in the germline V gene. The CDR3 spans 13 residues. The CDR3 sequence: CASSYGTGREAFF. CDR3 nucleotide sequence: TGTGCCAGCAGTTACGGGACAGGGCGTGAAGCTTTCTTT.

The rearrangement joins TRBV5-1 to TRBJ1-5; 9 bases agree with TRBD1. Germline V gene lookup returns CDR1 SGHRS and CDR2 YFSETQ. The CDR3 consists of 14 residues. V lost 3 bases, J lost 7 bases, and 5 bases stayed unmatched. The CDR3 bases are TGCGCCAGCAGCTGGACAGGGGAGGGCCAGCCCCAGCATTTT. It codes for CASSWTGEGQPQHF.

The genes are TRBV9 and TRBJ2-5; the D is unclear. This CDR3 contains 14 residues. The germline V gene encodes CDR1 SGDLS and CDR2 YYNGEE. Deletions cut 3 bases from V and 1 base from J, with 10 bases between. CDR3 in DNA: TGTGCCAGCAGCGCTACAGTACCCCAAGAGACCCAGTACTTC. Residues: CASSATVPQETQYF.

The chain recombines TRBV5-6 with TRBJ1-1; perhaps TRBD1 as D (5 bases). This CDR3 has 14 amino acids. The germline CDR1 and CDR2 sequences are SGHDT and YYEEEE. Trimming pared 2 bases from V and 1 base from J, leaving 9 bases between. The CDR3 DNA sequence: TGTGCCAGCAGCTTCCTCGGGGGGAACACTGAAGCTTTCTTT. Its protein is CASSFLGGNTEAFF.

Here the CDR3 reads CASSRSLREGAKNIQYF. As DNA, the CDR3 is TGTGCCAGCAGCCGGTCTTTGCGGGAGGGTGCCAAAAACATTCAGTACTTC. The V gene is TRBV5-4, the J gene TRBJ2-4, with 9 nucleotides matching TRBD2. After removal of 4 bases from V and 1 base from J, the junction contained 9 bases not matched to a gene. The CDR3 extends over 17 amino acids. Germline V gene data show CDR1 as SGHNT and CDR2 as YYREEE (reference sequence).

This clone was picked up one time. The CDR3 is CASSPSASGVNEQFF. CDR3 DNA sequence: TGTGCCAGCTCACCTTCGGCTAGCGGGGTCAATGAGCAGTTCTTC. The chain joins TRBV18 to TRBJ2-1; TRBD2 matches at 9 bases. Germline V lookup: CDR1 KGHSH, CDR2 LQKENI. The CDR3 runs 15 residues. The trim removed 3 bases at V and 6 bases at J, leaving 6 bases unmatched.

The V and J genes are TRBV6-5 and TRBJ1-1, with D maybe TRBD1 (5 bases). Trimming took off 4 bases at V and 5 bases at J, with 14 bases between the two ends. Germline assignment: CDR1 MNHEY and CDR2 SVGAGI. The CDR3 runs to 14 residues. The CDR3 is CASSSPAGGTEAFF. The CDR3 nucleotides are TGTGCCAGCAGTTCCCCGGCGGGGGGGACTGAAGCTTTCTTT.

The V gene is TRBV29-1, the J gene TRBJ2-7, with a tentative D call TRBD2 (5 bases). CDR3 size: 12 residues. Germline-derived CDR1 and CDR2 are SQVTM and ANQGSEA. Deletions cut 4 bases from V and 1 base from J, with 8 bases between. The CDR3 protein is CSVGGQSYEQYF. The CDR3 DNA reads TGCAGCGTTGGAGGGCAGTCCTACGAGCAGTACTTC.

The gene calls are TRBV27 and TRBJ2-5; D call uncertain. Germline V CDR1 and CDR2: MNHEY, SMNVEV (reference sequence). V lost 6 bases, J lost 0 bases, and 8 bases lay in between. The CDR3 extends over 13 amino acids. The CDR3: CASSKQYQETQYF. The CDR3 DNA is TGTGCCAGCAGCAAACAGTACCAAGAGACCCAGTACTTC.

J is TRBJ1-5 and V is TRBV6-5; D is ambiguous. Trimming pared 0 bases from V and 3 bases from J, leaving 12 bases between. Germline CDR1 is MNHEY and CDR2 is SVGAGI. The CDR3 is 16 amino acids. The CDR3 sequence is CASSYSAEGVNQPQHF. CDR3 nucleotides: TGTGCCAGCAGTTACTCGGCGGAGGGCGTCAATCAGCCCCAGCATTTT.

The rearrangement joins TRBV9 to TRBJ1-4; the D gene is possibly TRBD1 (6 bases). Trimming cost V 1 base and J 5 bases, with 12 bases left between them. CDR1 is SGDLS, CDR2 YYNGEE, per germline. The CDR3 is made up of 15 amino acids. CDR3 sequence reads: CASSVTGRGNEKLFF. CDR3 DNA sequence: TGTGCCAGCAGCGTAACCGGGAGGGGGAATGAAAAACTGTTTTTT.

The CDR3, as DNA: TGTGCCAGCTCACCCGGGACAGCACAAGAGACCCAGTACTTC. Amino acids: CASSPGTAQETQYF. The V and J genes are TRBV18 and TRBJ2-5; 7 bases fit TRBD1. With 3 bases clipped from V and 2 bases from J, the junction kept 3 bases outside the gene matches. CDR1 and CDR2 (germline): KGHSH, LQKENI. This CDR3 is built from 14 residues.

V gene TRBV28 combines with J gene TRBJ1-2; tentative D call: TRBD1 (6 bases). The CDR3 has 14 amino acids. The V gene's germline CDR1 is MDHEN and CDR2 SYDVKM. V gave up 5 bases and J gave up 8 bases, with 18 bases separating them. For the CDR3, the DNA is TGTGCCAGCAGTAAAGGGGGGGGGCTAAAGGGCTACACCTTC. Translation: CASSKGGGLKGYTF.

This clone appeared a single time. The J gene is TRBJ2-7, the V gene TRBV14; the D gene is possibly TRBD1 (5 bases). Germline loops: CDR1 SGHDN, CDR2 FVKESK. V was shortened by 2 bases and J by 6 bases, with 11 bases between the two germline ends. The CDR3 length is 13 residues. This CDR3 reads CASSQLGHLEQYF. Written as DNA, the CDR3 is TGTGCCAGCAGCCAACTTGGACACCTCGAGCAGTACTTC.

The gene calls are TRBV9 and TRBJ2-7, with 8 bases fitting TRBD2. This CDR3 contains 15 residues. CDR1 SGDLS and CDR2 YYNGEE come from the germline V gene. After removal of 0 bases from V and 4 bases from J, the junction contained 6 bases not matched to a gene. CDR3 in DNA: TGTGCCAGCAGCGTAGGATTAGCGGGACCTTACGAGCAGTACTTC. Translated, it gives CASSVGLAGPYEQYF.

The V call is TRBV2, the J call TRBJ2-3, with TRBD2 matching over 10 bases. This CDR3 contains 15 residues. V dropped 6 bases and J dropped 2; count of bases not matched to a gene: 5. The germline V gene encodes CDR1 SNHLY and CDR2 FYNNEI. In nucleotides, the CDR3 is TGTGCCAGCAGGAGCCTAGCGGGAGCCACAGATACGCAGTATTTT. Protein: CASRSLAGATDTQYF.

The gene calls are TRBV6-1 and TRBJ2-1, with D perhaps TRBD2 (5 bases). Trimming pared 6 bases from V and 4 bases from J, leaving 16 bases between. CDR1 MNHNS and CDR2 SASEGT come from the germline V gene. The CDR3 has 15 residues. This CDR3 reads CASSPMEARYNEQFF. For the CDR3, the DNA is TGTGCCAGCAGCCCGATGGAGGCGCGGTACAATGAGCAGTTCTTC.

The rearrangement uses TRBV6-1 and TRBJ2-5, with 7 bases lining up with TRBD1. The germline V gene encodes CDR1 MNHNS and CDR2 SASEGT. There are 17 residues in the CDR3. Trimming cost V 4 bases and J 2 bases; bases outside gene matches: 13. CDR3 protein: CASSAGGNWRGQETQYF. The CDR3 nucleotides read TGTGCCAGCAGTGCAGGGGGTAATTGGCGTGGTCAAGAGACCCAGTACTTC.

The chain has TRBV7-2 and TRBJ1-2, with D tentatively TRBD1 (6 bases). Trimming removed 5 bases at V and 5 bases at J, with 9 bases between. Germline values: CDR1 SGHTA, CDR2 FQGNSA. CDR3 length: 12 residues. The CDR3 spells CASSPQGYGYTF. Here the CDR3 DNA reads TGTGCCAGCAGCCCACAGGGTTATGGCTACACCTTC.

The V call is TRBV11-3, the J call TRBJ2-5; 13 bases agree with TRBD2. The CDR3 runs 18 residues. V lost 2 bases, J lost 3 bases, and 9 bases stayed unmatched. Germline lookup yields CDR1 SGHNT and CDR2 YENEEA. The CDR3 reads CASSLIGLAGVGKETQYF. In DNA, the CDR3 is TGTGCCAGCAGCTTAATCGGACTAGCGGGAGTTGGGAAAGAGACCCAGTACTTC.

V is TRBV6-5 and J is TRBJ1-3, with D uncertain. V lost 0 bases, J lost 0 bases, and 9 bases lay in between. The length of the CDR3 is 16 residues. Germline V gives CDR1 MNHEY, CDR2 SVGAGI. CDR3 region: CASSYSGLSSGNTIYF. The CDR3 nucleotides are TGTGCCAGCAGTTACTCCGGGTTAAGCTCTGGAAACACCATATATTTT.

This chain connects TRBV9 to TRBJ2-2; no firm D call. V lost 1 base and J 4 bases, leaving 5 bases between the germline ends. Germline V gene sequence: CDR1 SGDLS, CDR2 YYNGEE. The CDR3 extends over 13 amino acids. Written as DNA, the CDR3 is TGTGCCAGCAGCGTACAGGCCACCGGGGAGCTGTTTTTT. It specifies CASSVQATGELFF.

This chain links TRBV10-3 with TRBJ2-1; the D gene is possibly TRBD2 (5 bases). In germline, CDR1 is ENHRY, CDR2 SYGVKD. The CDR3 runs 11 residues. V gave up 7 bases and J gave up 6 bases, with 7 bases separating them. In DNA form, the CDR3 reads TGTGCCATCAAGGAGGCCAATGAGCAGTTCTTC. Its protein product is CAIKEANEQFF.

This sequence joins TRBV19 and TRBJ2-1; 8 nucleotides match TRBD2. The CDR3 totals 14 residues. V lost 6 bases and J lost 1; bases outside the gene matches: 2. Germline V gene data show CDR1 as LNHDA and CDR2 as SQIVND (reference sequence). The CDR3 spells CASRSGSSYNEQFF. In nucleotides, the CDR3 is TGTGCCAGTAGGAGCGGGAGTTCCTACAATGAGCAGTTCTTC.

The chain is built from TRBV7-9 and TRBJ2-5, with TRBD1 as a possible D gene (6 bases). The CDR3 length is 16 residues. Germline assignment: CDR1 SEHNR and CDR2 FQNEAQ (reference sequence). With 0 bases removed from V and 1 base from J, the gap between germline ends came to 12 bases. The CDR3 loop is CASSLAWTASQETQYF. As DNA, the CDR3 is TGTGCCAGCAGCTTAGCGTGGACAGCCAGCCAAGAGACCCAGTACTTC.

V and J are TRBV7-8 and TRBJ1-4; 8 nucleotides agree with TRBD1. Germline CDR1 reads SGHVS; CDR2 reads FQNEAQ. The CDR3 consists of 16 residues. V lost 4 bases and J lost 8; bases outside the gene matches: 12. The CDR3 here is CASSSARAGGREKLFF. The CDR3, as DNA: TGTGCCAGCAGCTCCGCGCGGGCAGGGGGCCGGGAAAAACTGTTTTTT.

The chain carries TRBV28 and TRBJ2-2; perhaps TRBD2 as D (6 bases). V lost 5 bases and J lost 0, with 19 bases in between. The CDR3 is 18 amino acids. Germline-derived CDR1 and CDR2 are MDHEN and SYDVKM. CDR3 sequence reads: CASSLTSGEEPNTGELFF. CDR3 sequence (DNA): TGTGCCAGCAGTCTGACTAGTGGAGAAGAACCGAACACCGGGGAGCTGTTTTTT.

The chain combines TRBV2 with TRBJ2-1, with 9 bases fitting TRBD2. With 7 bases clipped from V and 9 bases from J, the junction kept 13 bases outside the gene matches. Germline V CDR1 and CDR2: SNHLY, FYNNEI. This CDR3 is built from 15 residues. CDR3 sequence (DNA): TGTGCCAGCATCCCTCGCGCGGGAGGGCCAGGTGAGCAGTTCTTC. It yields the protein CASIPRAGGPGEQFF.

This chain links TRBV11-2 with TRBJ1-1, with D tentatively TRBD1 (6 bases). Trimming took 7 bases from V and 4 from J, leaving 16 bases between them. The CDR3 loop spans 14 amino acids. CDR1 SGHAT and CDR2 FQNNGV come from the germline V gene. DNA of the CDR3: TGTGCCAGCACAGGGACATCCAGAACCACTGAAGCTTTCTTT. Protein: CASTGTSRTTEAFF.

The V gene is TRBV5-6, the J gene TRBJ2-1, with D unresolved. The V end was cut by 0 bases, the J end by 10 bases, with 8 bases between. CDR3 length equals 12 residues. Germline V gene lookup returns CDR1 SGHDT and CDR2 YYEEEE. DNA of the CDR3: TGTGCCAGCAGCTTGGGGCCCTGGGAGCAGTTCTTC. Translated, it gives CASSLGPWEQFF.

The chain uses TRBV6-6 and TRBJ2-1; 8 bases agree with TRBD1. Germline V gene lookup returns CDR1 MNHNY and CDR2 SVGAGI (reference sequence). CDR3 length equals 15 residues. J lost 3 bases, V lost 2 bases, and 3 bases had no gene match. The CDR3 DNA reads as TGTGCCAGCAGTTACCGGGGACAGGACTACAATGAGCAGTTCTTC. It specifies CASSYRGQDYNEQFF.